This is a list of T cell receptor beta chains from one sample in a study of Ad26.COV2.S vaccination and SARS-CoV-2 variants. Some clones are missing from TCRdb's copy, which holds only in-frame ones; the method was immunoSEQ multiplex PCR. The data show 380,000 or so clones, 86% seen once. This specimen consisted of peripheral blood, obtained in a trial of Ad26.COV2.S vaccine versus placebo. The receptor source for this set is a person aged 18 to 59 who received the Ad26.COV2.S COVID-19 vaccine or a placebo. The CDR3 runs from the conserved cysteine through the conserved F or W. D genes are given only for firm matches. Clone size, where shown, is once, few, many, or a class for clones that have expanded.

v_gene,j_gene,abundance,d_gene,CDR3aa,CDR3nt
TRBV27,TRBJ2-5,.,.,CASSGGTGETQYF,TGTGCCAGCAGTGGAGGTACCGGGGAGACCCAGTACTTC
TRBV2,TRBJ2-2,.,.,CASSETGIGELFF,TGTGCCAGCAGTGAGACGGGGATCGGGGAGCTGTTTTTT
TRBV5-6,TRBJ2-7,.,.,CASSFDSRDTSYEQYF,TGTGCCAGCAGCTTCGATAGTCGGGACACCTCCTACGAGCAGTACTTC
TRBV28,TRBJ2-3,.,.,CASAGAGGGTDTQYF,TGTGCCAGCGCGGGGGCAGGGGGGGGCACAGATACGCAGTATTTT
TRBV7-9,TRBJ1-2,.,.,CASSFWEDRGYTF,TGTGCCAGCAGCTTTTGGGAGGATCGTGGCTACACCTTC
TRBV19,TRBJ1-5,.,.,CASSIGRLRQPQHF,TGTGCCAGTAGTATTGGGAGGTTAAGGCAGCCCCAGCATTTT
TRBV23-1,TRBJ1-5,.,.,CASSHRGVGGCINQPQHF,TGCGCCAGCAGTCACCGGGGGGTTGGGGGGTGCATCAATCAGCCCCAGCATTTT
TRBV6-4,TRBJ2-2,once,.,CASSPTSAGELFF,TGTGCCAGCAGTCCTACCAGCGCCGGGGAGCTGTTTTTT
TRBV27,TRBJ2-7,.,.,CASSLLGYEQYF,TGTGCCAGCAGTTTACTCGGATACGAGCAGTACTTC
TRBV7-9,TRBJ2-1,.,.,CASGSKVNEQFF,TGTGCCAGCGGGTCGAAAGTCAATGAGCAGTTCTTC
TRBV4-1,TRBJ2-7,.,.,CASSQRDVAYEQYF,TGCGCCAGCAGCCAAAGGGACGTCGCCTACGAGCAGTACTTC
TRBV7-2,TRBJ1-1,.,.,CASSLASRVNTEAFF,TGTGCCAGCAGCTTAGCGAGTAGGGTGAACACTGAAGCTTTCTTT